This T cell receptor (beta chain) appears in the sequencing data of a study of cytomegalovirus exposure and HLA in healthy donors. There are a few counts of this clone. The target antigen is unknown. The PCR was carried out with 60 Vbeta primers and 13 Jbeta primers. Sequencing used immunoSEQ multiplex PCR; TCRdb keeps in-frame clones, though not all of them. The sample records about 120,000 clones, about 60% being singletons. The CDR3 is made up of 15 amino acids. V dropped 0 bases and J dropped 0 bases, with 8 bases sitting between them. Germline assignment: CDR1 SGHKS and CDR2 YYEKEE (reference sequence). Regarding the study as a whole: As a later analysis showed, several of the most significant clusters appeared to be linked to common viral pathogens.

The sequence was collected from a woman aged 25 to 39 in good health and CMV-seronegative. Material for sequencing was PBMCs. The V and J genes are TRBV5-5 and TRBJ2-3, with D unresolved. In DNA form, the CDR3 reads TGTGCCAGCAGCTTGGACGGTTCTAGCACAGATACGCAGTATTTT. It specifies CASSLDGSSTDTQYF.